A selection of T cell receptor beta chains follows, all from one sample in a study of blood T cell repertoires in COVID-19. TCRdb's copy holds only in-frame clones and misses some; the assay was immunoSEQ multiplex PCR. The repertoire includes about 24,000 clones, approximately 68% of them detected once, and roughly 40% sits in the top ten. The sample comprised peripheral blood. These receptors were taken from a woman older than 75 with acute or convalescent COVID-19. The CDR3 runs from the conserved cysteine through the conserved F or W. The order of the fields is V gene, D gene, CDR3 length, clone size, J gene, CDR3 protein, CDR3 DNA. The D gene is left open where the match is weak. Clone size is given for some rows only: seen once, a few or many times, or a class if the clone is expanded.

v_call: TRBV2; d_call: TRBD2; cdr3_length: 15; clone_size: .; j_call: TRBJ2-2; cdr3_aa: CASKTGTRGTGELFF; cdr3_nt: TGTGCCAGCAAGACCGGGACTAGAGGCACCGGGGAGCTGTTTTTT
v_call: TRBV3-1/TRBV3-2; d_call: .; cdr3_length: 14; clone_size: .; j_call: TRBJ1-2; cdr3_aa: CASSQVATGGGYTF; cdr3_nt: TGCGCCAGCAGCCAAGTGGCTACAGGTGGGGGCTACACCTTC
v_call: TRBV14; d_call: .; cdr3_length: 13; clone_size: .; j_call: TRBJ2-2; cdr3_aa: CASSQFYTGELFF; cdr3_nt: TGTGCCAGCAGCCAATTCTACACCGGGGAGCTGTTTTTT
v_call: TRBV7-2; d_call: .; cdr3_length: 12; clone_size: .; j_call: TRBJ1-1; cdr3_aa: CASSLGQAGAFF; cdr3_nt: TGTGCCAGCAGCTTAGGACAGGCGGGAGCTTTCTTT
v_call: TRBV29-1; d_call: TRBD2; cdr3_length: 15; clone_size: .; j_call: TRBJ2-5; cdr3_aa: CSASGLAGGGETQYF; cdr3_nt: TGCAGCGCGTCAGGACTAGCGGGAGGGGGAGAGACCCAGTACTTC
v_call: TRBV7-9; d_call: .; cdr3_length: 12; clone_size: .; j_call: TRBJ1-5; cdr3_aa: CASSFPGQPQHF; cdr3_nt: TGTGCCAGCAGCTTCCCAGGCCAGCCCCAGCATTTT
v_call: TRBV5-1; d_call: .; cdr3_length: 14; clone_size: .; j_call: TRBJ2-1; cdr3_aa: CASSLQGGNNEQFF; cdr3_nt: TGCGCCAGCAGCTTGCAGGGGGGTAACAATGAGCAGTTCTTC
v_call: TRBV6-5; d_call: .; cdr3_length: 13; clone_size: .; j_call: TRBJ1-5; cdr3_aa: CASSPGGNQPQHF; cdr3_nt: TGTGCCAGCAGCCCGGGGGGGAATCAGCCCCAGCATTTT
v_call: TRBV11-2; d_call: TRBD2; cdr3_length: 14; clone_size: .; j_call: TRBJ2-1; cdr3_aa: CASSFRREMGEQFF; cdr3_nt: TGTGCCAGCAGCTTTCGGCGGGAGATGGGTGAGCAGTTCTTC
v_call: TRBV2; d_call: TRBD1; cdr3_length: 15; clone_size: .; j_call: TRBJ1-3; cdr3_aa: CASSEAGGEGNTIYF; cdr3_nt: TGTGCCAGCAGTGAAGCAGGGGGCGAGGGAAACACCATATATTTT
v_call: TRBV4-2; d_call: .; cdr3_length: 15; clone_size: .; j_call: TRBJ2-2; cdr3_aa: CASSQDSPEAGELFF; cdr3_nt: TGTGCCAGCAGCCAAGACTCACCCGAGGCCGGGGAGCTGTTTTTT
v_call: TRBV19; d_call: .; cdr3_length: 13; clone_size: few; j_call: TRBJ2-7; cdr3_aa: CASSISGTFEQYF; cdr3_nt: TGTGCCAGTAGTATCTCCGGGACATTCGAGCAGTACTTC
v_call: TRBV18; d_call: .; cdr3_length: 15; clone_size: .; j_call: TRBJ1-6; cdr3_aa: CASSPRTQGDSPLHF; cdr3_nt: TGTGCCAGCTCACCGAGGACCCAAGGGGATTCACCCCTCCACTTT
v_call: TRBV14; d_call: .; cdr3_length: 17; clone_size: .; j_call: TRBJ1-1; cdr3_aa: CASSQKSYRGGRTEAFF; cdr3_nt: TGTGCCAGCAGCCAAAAATCCTATAGGGGGGGTCGGACTGAAGCTTTCTTT
v_call: TRBV7-9; d_call: .; cdr3_length: 16; clone_size: .; j_call: TRBJ2-1; cdr3_aa: CASSLGLAPTYNEQFF; cdr3_nt: TGTGCCAGCAGCTTAGGGCTAGCACCGACCTACAATGAGCAGTTCTTC
v_call: TRBV6-2/TRBV6-3; d_call: .; cdr3_length: 13; clone_size: .; j_call: TRBJ2-5; cdr3_aa: CASSYSEQETQYF; cdr3_nt: TGTGCCAGCAGTTACTCCGAGCAAGAGACCCAGTACTTC
v_call: TRBV19; d_call: .; cdr3_length: 14; clone_size: .; j_call: TRBJ2-1; cdr3_aa: CASSRESNYNEQFF; cdr3_nt: TGTGCCAGTAGCCGGGAGTCCAACTACAATGAGCAGTTCTTC
v_call: TRBV5-4; d_call: TRBD2; cdr3_length: 15; clone_size: many; j_call: TRBJ2-7; cdr3_aa: CASSLGSGAPYEQYF; cdr3_nt: TGTGCCAGCAGCTTGGGTAGCGGGGCCCCCTACGAGCAGTACTTC
v_call: TRBV20-1; d_call: TRBD2; cdr3_length: 16; clone_size: .; j_call: TRBJ2-1; cdr3_aa: CSASWASGRAGNEQFF; cdr3_nt: TGCAGTGCTAGTTGGGCTAGCGGGAGGGCTGGTAATGAGCAGTTCTTC
v_call: TRBV3-1/TRBV3-2; d_call: TRBD2; cdr3_length: 18; clone_size: .; j_call: TRBJ2-1; cdr3_aa: CASSQETPQREAYNEQFF; cdr3_nt: TGTGCCAGCAGCCAAGAGACCCCTCAGCGGGAGGCCTACAATGAGCAGTTCTTC
v_call: TRBV19; d_call: .; cdr3_length: 15; clone_size: .; j_call: TRBJ1-5; cdr3_aa: CASSIDYGAYQPQHF; cdr3_nt: TGTGCCAGTAGTATAGATTATGGGGCATATCAGCCCCAGCATTTT
v_call: TRBV28; d_call: .; cdr3_length: 12; clone_size: .; j_call: TRBJ1-4; cdr3_aa: CASTKRRDKLFF; cdr3_nt: TGTGCCAGCACCAAAAGGAGGGACAAACTGTTTTTT
v_call: TRBV11-2; d_call: TRBD2; cdr3_length: 15; clone_size: .; j_call: TRBJ2-7; cdr3_aa: CASSLRTSGAYEQYF; cdr3_nt: TGTGCCAGCAGCTTAAGGACTAGCGGGGCTTACGAGCAGTACTTC
v_call: TRBV12-3/TRBV12-4; d_call: .; cdr3_length: 13; clone_size: .; j_call: TRBJ1-1; cdr3_aa: CASSLQDFTEAFF; cdr3_nt: TGTGCCAGCAGTTTACAAGACTTCACTGAAGCTTTCTTT
v_call: TRBV4-3; d_call: .; cdr3_length: 15; clone_size: .; j_call: TRBJ1-2; cdr3_aa: CASSQGTTLGYGYTF; cdr3_nt: TGCGCCAGCAGCCAAGGGACAACTTTGGGGTATGGCTACACCTTC
v_call: TRBV19; d_call: .; cdr3_length: 15; clone_size: .; j_call: TRBJ1-5; cdr3_aa: CASSPQGFGNQPQHF; cdr3_nt: TGTGCCAGTAGTCCGCAGGGGTTCGGCAATCAGCCCCAGCATTTT
v_call: TRBV28; d_call: .; cdr3_length: 14; clone_size: .; j_call: TRBJ2-7; cdr3_aa: CASQSTRGPYEQYF; cdr3_nt: TGTGCCAGCCAATCCACAAGGGGCCCCTACGAGCAGTACTTC
v_call: TRBV6-6; d_call: .; cdr3_length: 13; clone_size: .; j_call: TRBJ2-1; cdr3_aa: CASSFSDRNEQFF; cdr3_nt: TGTGCCAGCAGTTTTTCCGACAGAAATGAGCAGTTCTTC
v_call: TRBV19; d_call: TRBD1; cdr3_length: 18; clone_size: .; j_call: TRBJ2-6; cdr3_aa: CASMTPGQFISGANVLTF; cdr3_nt: TGTGCCAGTATGACTCCGGGACAGTTTATCTCTGGGGCCAACGTCCTGACTTTC
v_call: TRBV5-1; d_call: .; cdr3_length: 12; clone_size: .; j_call: TRBJ2-5; cdr3_aa: CASTTGRETQYF; cdr3_nt: TGCGCCAGCACCACAGGGCGGGAGACCCAGTACTTC
v_call: TRBV12-3/TRBV12-4; d_call: TRBD1; cdr3_length: 13; clone_size: many; j_call: TRBJ2-7; cdr3_aa: CASSTVDRGEQYF; cdr3_nt: TGTGCCAGCAGTACCGTCGACAGGGGCGAGCAGTACTTC
v_call: TRBV11-2; d_call: .; cdr3_length: 13; clone_size: .; j_call: TRBJ1-4; cdr3_aa: CASSLSLEEKLFF; cdr3_nt: TGTGCCAGCAGCTTAAGCCTCGAAGAAAAACTGTTTTTT
v_call: TRBV3-1/TRBV3-2; d_call: .; cdr3_length: 12; clone_size: many; j_call: TRBJ2-3; cdr3_aa: CASSQLGAISYF; cdr3_nt: TGTGCCAGCAGCCAATTGGGCGCCATCTCGTATTTT
v_call: TRBV5-1; d_call: TRBD1; cdr3_length: 12; clone_size: .; j_call: TRBJ1-2; cdr3_aa: CASSFTGEGYTF; cdr3_nt: TGCGCCAGCAGCTTCACAGGGGAAGGCTACACCTTC
v_call: TRBV6-4; d_call: TRBD1; cdr3_length: 13; clone_size: .; j_call: TRBJ1-5; cdr3_aa: CASSEDRGQPQHF; cdr3_nt: TGTGCCAGCAGTGAAGACAGGGGGCAGCCCCAGCATTTT
v_call: TRBV2; d_call: .; cdr3_length: 13; clone_size: .; j_call: TRBJ1-1; cdr3_aa: CASSSQGNTEAFF; cdr3_nt: TGTGCCAGCAGCTCACAGGGAAACACTGAAGCTTTCTTT
v_call: TRBV7-2; d_call: TRBD2; cdr3_length: 14; clone_size: once; j_call: TRBJ2-7; cdr3_aa: CASSQTSGPREQYF; cdr3_nt: TGTGCCAGCAGCCAGACTAGCGGCCCTAGGGAGCAGTACTTC
v_call: TRBV5-4; d_call: TRBD2; cdr3_length: 17; clone_size: .; j_call: TRBJ2-7; cdr3_aa: CASSLGVAGYSTYEQYF; cdr3_nt: TGTGCCAGCAGCTTGGGGGTAGCGGGGTATTCTACCTACGAGCAGTACTTC
v_call: TRBV24-1; d_call: TRBD1; cdr3_length: 17; clone_size: .; j_call: TRBJ1-1; cdr3_aa: CATSIMDRAPKNTEAFF; cdr3_nt: TGTGCCACCAGTATAATGGACAGGGCTCCGAAGAACACTGAAGCTTTCTTT
v_call: TRBV2; d_call: .; cdr3_length: 13; clone_size: .; j_call: TRBJ2-7; cdr3_aa: CAIQDQSSYEQYF; cdr3_nt: TGTGCCATACAGGATCAAAGCTCCTACGAGCAGTACTTC
v_call: TRBV11-2; d_call: TRBD1; cdr3_length: 16; clone_size: .; j_call: TRBJ1-6; cdr3_aa: CASSLGDSYYNSPLHF; cdr3_nt: TGTGCCAGCAGCTTAGGGGACAGCTATTATAATTCACCCCTCCACTTT
v_call: TRBV2; d_call: TRBD1; cdr3_length: 12; clone_size: .; j_call: TRBJ2-7; cdr3_aa: CAWTTGLYEQYF; cdr3_nt: TGTGCCTGGACGACAGGGCTCTACGAGCAGTACTTC
v_call: TRBV6-6; d_call: TRBD2; cdr3_length: 17; clone_size: .; j_call: TRBJ2-7; cdr3_aa: CASSQTSGTSGTYEQYF; cdr3_nt: TGTGCCAGCAGTCAAACGTCCGGGACTAGCGGGACCTACGAGCAGTACTTC
v_call: TRBV13; d_call: TRBD1; cdr3_length: 16; clone_size: .; j_call: TRBJ1-5; cdr3_aa: CASTIRDRAKNQPQHF; cdr3_nt: TGTGCCAGCACCATCCGGGACAGGGCGAAGAATCAGCCCCAGCATTTT
v_call: TRBV5-6; d_call: .; cdr3_length: 14; clone_size: .; j_call: TRBJ2-7; cdr3_aa: CASSGSLAPYEQYF; cdr3_nt: TGTGCCAGCAGCGGGAGCCTAGCCCCCTACGAGCAGTACTTC
v_call: TRBV18; d_call: TRBD1; cdr3_length: 17; clone_size: few; j_call: TRBJ1-5; cdr3_aa: CASSPGQGGNSNQPQHF; cdr3_nt: TGTGCCAGCTCACCCGGGCAGGGGGGCAATAGCAATCAGCCCCAGCATTTT
v_call: TRBV11-2; d_call: .; cdr3_length: 14; clone_size: .; j_call: TRBJ2-1; cdr3_aa: CASSLAGIRHEQFF; cdr3_nt: TGTGCCAGCAGCTTGGCGGGAATACGGCATGAGCAGTTCTTC
v_call: TRBV3-1/TRBV3-2; d_call: TRBD2; cdr3_length: 19; clone_size: .; j_call: TRBJ2-5; cdr3_aa: CASSHSWASGTSRGETQYF; cdr3_nt: TGTGCCAGCAGCCATTCCTGGGCAAGCGGGACTTCGCGGGGGGAGACCCAGTACTTC
v_call: TRBV5-1; d_call: .; cdr3_length: 14; clone_size: many; j_call: TRBJ2-5; cdr3_aa: CASSLESGTETQYF; cdr3_nt: TGCGCCAGCAGCTTGGAATCGGGAACGGAGACCCAGTACTTC
v_call: TRBV19; d_call: TRBD1; cdr3_length: 14; clone_size: .; j_call: TRBJ2-3; cdr3_aa: CASSMGQATNTQYF; cdr3_nt: TGTGCCAGTAGTATGGGACAGGCTACCAATACGCAGTATTTT
v_call: TRBV30; d_call: .; cdr3_length: 15; clone_size: .; j_call: TRBJ1-6; cdr3_aa: CAWTLWSSYNSPLHF; cdr3_nt: TGTGCCTGGACCCTATGGAGCTCCTATAATTCACCCCTCCACTTT
v_call: TRBV9; d_call: .; cdr3_length: 15; clone_size: .; j_call: TRBJ2-1; cdr3_aa: CASSVVAGLNNEQFF; cdr3_nt: TGTGCCAGCAGCGTAGTGGCAGGGCTCAACAATGAGCAGTTCTTC
v_call: TRBV19; d_call: .; cdr3_length: 12; clone_size: .; j_call: TRBJ1-5; cdr3_aa: CASRSGNQPQHF; cdr3_nt: TGTGCCAGTAGGTCAGGGAATCAGCCCCAGCATTTT